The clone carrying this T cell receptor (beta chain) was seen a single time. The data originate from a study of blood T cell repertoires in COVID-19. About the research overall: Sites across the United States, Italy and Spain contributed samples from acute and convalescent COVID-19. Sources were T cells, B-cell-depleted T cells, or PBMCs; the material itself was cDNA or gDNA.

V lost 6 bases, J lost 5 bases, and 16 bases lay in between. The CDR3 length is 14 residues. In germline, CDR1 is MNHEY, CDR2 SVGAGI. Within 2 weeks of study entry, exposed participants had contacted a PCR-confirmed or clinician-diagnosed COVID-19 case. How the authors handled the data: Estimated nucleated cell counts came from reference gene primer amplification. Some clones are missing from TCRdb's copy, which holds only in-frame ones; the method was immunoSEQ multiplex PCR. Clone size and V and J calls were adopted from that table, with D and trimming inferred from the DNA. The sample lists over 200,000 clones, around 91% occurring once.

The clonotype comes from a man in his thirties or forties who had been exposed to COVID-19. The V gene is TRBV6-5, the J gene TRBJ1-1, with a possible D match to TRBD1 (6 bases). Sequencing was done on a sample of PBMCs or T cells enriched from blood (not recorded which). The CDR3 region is CASRFSGQITEAFF. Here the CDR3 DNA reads TGTGCCAGCAGGTTCTCCGGACAGATAACTGAAGCTTTCTTT.